This T cell receptor (beta chain) was sequenced for a study of T-cell reconstitution after alpha-beta-depleted transplantation in children. Germline values: CDR1 SQVTM, CDR2 ANQGSEA. This CDR3 is built from 13 residues. Trimming removed 8 bases from V and 3 bases from J; junction bases left unmatched: 4. Preparing the TCRbeta library involved the use of unique molecular identifiers. TCRdb called the PCR reads again in MiXCR, with one record for every CDR3 protein. Seen here are about 600,000 distinct CDR3 sequences, over 9.5% observed once, and the top ten hold 4%. This clonotype has a count of ten or more.

V gene TRBV29-1 combines with J gene TRBJ2-3; TRBD2 matches 11 bases. The sequence was obtained from a human donor who donated a stem cell graft to a child with acute myeloid leukemia. The sequenced sample was PBMCs from the stem cell graft donor, obtained from the stem cell graft. The CDR3 DNA follows: TGCAGCTTAAGGACTAGCGGGACAGATACGCAGTATTTT. Its protein is CSLRTSGTDTQYF.